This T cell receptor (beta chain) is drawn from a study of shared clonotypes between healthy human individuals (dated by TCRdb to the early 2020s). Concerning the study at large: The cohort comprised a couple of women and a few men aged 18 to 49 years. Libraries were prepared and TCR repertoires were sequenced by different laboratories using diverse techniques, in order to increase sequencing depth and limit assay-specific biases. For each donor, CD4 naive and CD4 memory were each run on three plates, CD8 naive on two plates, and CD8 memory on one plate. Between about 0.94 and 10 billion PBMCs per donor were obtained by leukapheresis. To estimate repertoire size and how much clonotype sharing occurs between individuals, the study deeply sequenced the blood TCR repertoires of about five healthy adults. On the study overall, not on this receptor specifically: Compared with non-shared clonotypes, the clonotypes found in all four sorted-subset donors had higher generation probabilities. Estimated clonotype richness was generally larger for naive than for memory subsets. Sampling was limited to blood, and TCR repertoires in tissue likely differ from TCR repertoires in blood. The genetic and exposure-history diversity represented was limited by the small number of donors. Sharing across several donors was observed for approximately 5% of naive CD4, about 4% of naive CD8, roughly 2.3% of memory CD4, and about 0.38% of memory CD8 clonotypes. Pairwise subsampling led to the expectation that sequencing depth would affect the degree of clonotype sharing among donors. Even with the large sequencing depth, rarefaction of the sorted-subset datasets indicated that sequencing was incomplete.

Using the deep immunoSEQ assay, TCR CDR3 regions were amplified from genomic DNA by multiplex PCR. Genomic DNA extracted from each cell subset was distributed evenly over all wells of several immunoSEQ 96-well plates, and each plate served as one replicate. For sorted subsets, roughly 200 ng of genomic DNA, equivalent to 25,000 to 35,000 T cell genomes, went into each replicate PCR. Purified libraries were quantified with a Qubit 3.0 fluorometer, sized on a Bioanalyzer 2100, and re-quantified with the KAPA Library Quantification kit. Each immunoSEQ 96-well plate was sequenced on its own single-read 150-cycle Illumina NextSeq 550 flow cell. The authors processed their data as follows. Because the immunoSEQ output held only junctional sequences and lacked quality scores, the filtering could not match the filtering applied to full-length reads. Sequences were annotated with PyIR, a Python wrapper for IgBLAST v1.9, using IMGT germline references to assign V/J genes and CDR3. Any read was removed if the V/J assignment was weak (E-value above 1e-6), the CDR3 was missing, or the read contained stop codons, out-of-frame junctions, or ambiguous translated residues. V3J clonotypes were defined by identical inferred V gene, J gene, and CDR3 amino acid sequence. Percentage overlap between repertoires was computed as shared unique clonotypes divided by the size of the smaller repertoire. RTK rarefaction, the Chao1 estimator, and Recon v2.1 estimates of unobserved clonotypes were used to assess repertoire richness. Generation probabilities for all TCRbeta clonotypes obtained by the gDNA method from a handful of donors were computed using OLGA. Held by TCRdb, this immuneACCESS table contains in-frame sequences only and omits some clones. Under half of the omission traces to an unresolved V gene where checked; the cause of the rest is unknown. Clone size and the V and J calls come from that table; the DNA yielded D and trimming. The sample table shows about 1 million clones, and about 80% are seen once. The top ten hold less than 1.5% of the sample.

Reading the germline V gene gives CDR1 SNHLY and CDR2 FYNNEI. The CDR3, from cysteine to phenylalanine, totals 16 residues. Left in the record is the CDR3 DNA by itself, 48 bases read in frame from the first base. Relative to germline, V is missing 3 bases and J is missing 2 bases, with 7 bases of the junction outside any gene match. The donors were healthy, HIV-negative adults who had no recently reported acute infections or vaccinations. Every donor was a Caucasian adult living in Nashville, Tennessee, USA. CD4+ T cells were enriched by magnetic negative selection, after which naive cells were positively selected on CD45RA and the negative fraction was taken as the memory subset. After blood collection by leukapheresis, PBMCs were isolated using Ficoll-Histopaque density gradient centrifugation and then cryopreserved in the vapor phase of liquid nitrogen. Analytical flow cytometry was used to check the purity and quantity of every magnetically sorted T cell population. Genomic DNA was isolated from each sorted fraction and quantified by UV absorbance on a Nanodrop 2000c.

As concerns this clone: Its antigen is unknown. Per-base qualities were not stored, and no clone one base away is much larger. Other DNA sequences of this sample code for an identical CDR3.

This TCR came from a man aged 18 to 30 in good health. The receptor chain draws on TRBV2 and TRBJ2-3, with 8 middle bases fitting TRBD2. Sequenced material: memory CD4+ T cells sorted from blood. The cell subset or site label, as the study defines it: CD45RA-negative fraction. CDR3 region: CASSDGAGGSTDTQYF. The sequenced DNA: TGTGCCAGCAGTGATGGGGCGGGAGGCTCCACAGATACGCAGTATTTT.